This TCR beta chain came from a study of human T cells and chemical hapten exposure. Study findings and constraints: The formation of large CDR3 similarity clusters by expanded TCRs significantly exceeded that of controls.

TCRdb recomputed calls from the RACE reads with MiXCR, one row per CDR3 protein. The sample holds 150,000 or so distinct CDR3 sequences, about 15% seen once. Trimming removed 5 bases from V and 1 base from J, with 8 bases in between. The V gene's germline CDR1 is WSHSY and CDR2 SAAADI. CDR3 length equals 13 residues. Documented time point: patch test 1, 2 weeks after DPC sensitization. Specified treatment: therapeutic diphenylcyclopropenone sensitization with weekly scalp DPC. Blood collection happened ahead of applying each patch test. Many counts were recorded for this clonotype. The antigen is not known.

The sequence was obtained from a woman aged 25 to 39 with alopecia areata. Some clones in this sample may be carry-over from other donors' samples. The sequencing used whole blood, collected in connection with sensitization to the hapten diphenylcyclopropenone (DPC). The rearrangement uses TRBV10-2 and TRBJ1-2, with D hard to call. CDR3 in DNA: TGCGCCAGCAGTATCAGATTTAACTATGGCTACACCTTC. Translation: CASSIRFNYGYTF.